This T cell receptor beta chain was captured in a study of blood T cell repertoires in COVID-19. Across the study: COVID-19 samples, acute and convalescent, were from the United States, Italy and Spain. T cells, B-cell-depleted T cells, or PBMCs provided the cDNA or gDNA that served as material.

Allocation to cohorts depended on clinical history reported by the participants. Profiling relied on immunoSEQ multiplex PCR, and the TCRdb table lists in-frame clones only, not all of them. The sample holds fewer than 500,000 clones, approximately 86% seen once. The ends lost 5 bases at V and 4 bases at J; junction bases unmatched: 5. CDR1 is SEHNR, CDR2 FQNEAQ, per germline (reference sequence). The CDR3 extends over 14 amino acids. The clonotype originates from a woman aged 18 to 35 who had recovered from COVID-19. V and J are TRBV7-9 and TRBJ2-5; 9 nucleotides line up with TRBD2. Material: PBMCs or T cells enriched from blood (not recorded which). The CDR3 reads CASSLGLARETQYF. The DNA of the CDR3 is TGTGCCAGCAGCCTGGGACTAGCAAGAGAGACCCAGTACTTC. The variable domain in full, with the rest retrieved from reference TRBV7-9 and TRBJ2-5, is DTGVSQNPRHKITKRGQNVTFRCDPISEHNRLYWYRQTLGQGPEFLTYFQNEAQLEKSRLLSDRFSAERPKGSFSTLEIQRTEQGDSAMYLCASSLGLARETQYFGPGTRLLVL.